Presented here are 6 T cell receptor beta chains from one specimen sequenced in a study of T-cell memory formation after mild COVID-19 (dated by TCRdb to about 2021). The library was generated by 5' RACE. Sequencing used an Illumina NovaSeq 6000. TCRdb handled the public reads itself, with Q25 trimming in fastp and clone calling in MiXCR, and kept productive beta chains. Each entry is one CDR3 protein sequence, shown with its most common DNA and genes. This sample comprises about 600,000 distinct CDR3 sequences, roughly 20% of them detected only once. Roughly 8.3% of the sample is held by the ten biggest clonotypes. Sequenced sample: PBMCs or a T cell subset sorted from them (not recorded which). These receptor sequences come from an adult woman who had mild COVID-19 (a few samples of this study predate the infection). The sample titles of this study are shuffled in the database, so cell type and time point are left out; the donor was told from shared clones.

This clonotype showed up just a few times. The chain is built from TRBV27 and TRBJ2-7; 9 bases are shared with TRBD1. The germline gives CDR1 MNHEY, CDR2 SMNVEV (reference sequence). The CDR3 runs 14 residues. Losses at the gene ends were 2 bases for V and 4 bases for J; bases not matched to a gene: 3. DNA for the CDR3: TGTGCCAGCAGTTTAAAGGGACAGGGTTACGAGCAGTACTTC. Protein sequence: CASSLKGQGYEQYF.

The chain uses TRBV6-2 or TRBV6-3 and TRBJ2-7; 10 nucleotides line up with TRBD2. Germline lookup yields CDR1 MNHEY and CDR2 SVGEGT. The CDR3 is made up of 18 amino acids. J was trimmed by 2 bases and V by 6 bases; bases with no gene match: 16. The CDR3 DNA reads TGTGCCAGCAGAACTAGCGGGACCGGGCGAATAGGAACCTACGAGCAGTACTTC. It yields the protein CASRTSGTGRIGTYEQYF.

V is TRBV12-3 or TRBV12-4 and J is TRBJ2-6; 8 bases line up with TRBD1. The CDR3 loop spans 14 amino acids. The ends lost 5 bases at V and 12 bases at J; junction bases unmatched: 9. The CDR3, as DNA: TGTGCCAGCAGTCTTACCGACAGGGGTCCCGTCCTGACTTTC. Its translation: CASSLTDRGPVLTF.

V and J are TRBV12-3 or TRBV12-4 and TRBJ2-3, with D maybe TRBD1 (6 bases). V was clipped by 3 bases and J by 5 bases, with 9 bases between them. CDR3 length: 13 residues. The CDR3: CASSFQGQDTQYF. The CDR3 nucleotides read TGTGCCAGCAGTTTTCAGGGGCAAGATACGCAGTATTTT.

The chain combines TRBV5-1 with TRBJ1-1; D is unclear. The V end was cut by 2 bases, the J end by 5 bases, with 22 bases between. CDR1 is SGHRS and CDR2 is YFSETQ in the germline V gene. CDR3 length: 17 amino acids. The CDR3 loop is CASSFVEGMSMATEAFF. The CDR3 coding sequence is TGCGCCAGCAGCTTTGTCGAGGGAATGAGCATGGCGACTGAAGCTTTCTTT. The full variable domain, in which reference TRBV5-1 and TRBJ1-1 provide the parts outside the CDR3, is KAGVTQTPRYLIKTRGQQVTLSCSPISGHRSVSWYQQTPGQGLQFLFEYFSETQRNKGNFPGRFSGRQFSNSRSEMNVSTLELGDSALYLCASSFVEGMSMATEAFFGQGTRLTVV.

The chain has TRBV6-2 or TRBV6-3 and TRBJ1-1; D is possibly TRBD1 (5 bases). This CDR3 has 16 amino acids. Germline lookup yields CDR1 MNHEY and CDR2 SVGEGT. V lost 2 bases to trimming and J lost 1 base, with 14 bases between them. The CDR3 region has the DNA TGTGCCAGCAGTTACAGACTGGGACTGAAGAACACTGAAGCTTTCTTT. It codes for CASSYRLGLKNTEAFF.